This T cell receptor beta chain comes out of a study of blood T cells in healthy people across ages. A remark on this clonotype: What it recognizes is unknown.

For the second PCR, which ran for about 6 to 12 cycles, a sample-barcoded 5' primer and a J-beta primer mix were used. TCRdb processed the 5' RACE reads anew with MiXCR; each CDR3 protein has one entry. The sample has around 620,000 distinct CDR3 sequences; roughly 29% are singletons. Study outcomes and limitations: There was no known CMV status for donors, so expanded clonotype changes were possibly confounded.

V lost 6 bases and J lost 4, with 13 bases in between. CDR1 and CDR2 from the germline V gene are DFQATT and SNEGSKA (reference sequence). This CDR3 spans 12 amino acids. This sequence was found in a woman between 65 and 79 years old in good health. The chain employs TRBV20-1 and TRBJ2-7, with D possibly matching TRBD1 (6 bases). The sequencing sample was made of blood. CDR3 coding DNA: TGCAGTGCCGGAGGACAGCAGTACGAGCAGTACTTC. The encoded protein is CSAGGQQYEQYF.